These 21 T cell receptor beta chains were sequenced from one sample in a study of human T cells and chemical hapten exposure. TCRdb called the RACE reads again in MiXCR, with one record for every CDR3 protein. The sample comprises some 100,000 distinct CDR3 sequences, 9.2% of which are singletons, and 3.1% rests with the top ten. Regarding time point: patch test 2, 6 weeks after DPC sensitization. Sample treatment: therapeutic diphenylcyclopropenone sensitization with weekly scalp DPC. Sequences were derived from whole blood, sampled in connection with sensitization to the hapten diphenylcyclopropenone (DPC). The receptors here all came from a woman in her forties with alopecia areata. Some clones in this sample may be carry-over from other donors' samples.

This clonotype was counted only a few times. The CDR3 DNA follows: TGTGCCAGCAGCCGAATTGGAAACACCATATATTTT. Translation gives CASSRIGNTIYF. V is TRBV7-6 and J is TRBJ1-3; D not resolved. Trimming took 5 bases from V and 3 from J, leaving 5 bases between them. The germline CDR1 and CDR2 sequences are SGHVS and FNYEAQ. This CDR3 has 12 amino acids. The full variable domain, with the rest looked up from reference TRBV7-6 and TRBJ1-3, is GAGVSQSPRYKVTKRGQDVALRCDPISGHVSLYWYRQALGQGPEFLTYFNYEAQQDKSGLPNDRFSAERPEGSISTLTIQRTEQRDSAMYRCASSRIGNTIYFGEGSWLTVV.

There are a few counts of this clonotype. CDR3 amino acids: CAISDGSSYNSPLHF. The CDR3 DNA follows: TGTGCCATCAGTGATGGGAGCTCCTATAATTCACCCCTCCACTTT. The rearrangement joins TRBV10-3 to TRBJ1-6; D remains unclear. Germline CDR1 reads ENHRY; CDR2 reads SYGVKD. Deletions cut 3 bases from V and 0 bases from J, with 6 bases between. The CDR3 runs 15 residues.

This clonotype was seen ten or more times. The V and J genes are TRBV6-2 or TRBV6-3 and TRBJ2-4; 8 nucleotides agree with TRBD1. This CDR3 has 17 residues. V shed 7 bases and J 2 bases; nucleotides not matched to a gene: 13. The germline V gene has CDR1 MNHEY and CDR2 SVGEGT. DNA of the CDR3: TGTGCCAGCACCCCGAGGGACAGGATTGGGACCAAAAACATTCAGTACTTC. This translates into CASTPRDRIGTKNIQYF.

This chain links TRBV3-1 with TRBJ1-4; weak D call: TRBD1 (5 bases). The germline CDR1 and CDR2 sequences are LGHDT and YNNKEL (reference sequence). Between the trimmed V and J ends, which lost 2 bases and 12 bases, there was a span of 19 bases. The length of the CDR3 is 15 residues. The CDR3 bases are TGTGCCAGCAGCCAATTGGACTCGGGGGGAGCGGAACTGTTTTTT. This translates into CASSQLDSGGAELFF.

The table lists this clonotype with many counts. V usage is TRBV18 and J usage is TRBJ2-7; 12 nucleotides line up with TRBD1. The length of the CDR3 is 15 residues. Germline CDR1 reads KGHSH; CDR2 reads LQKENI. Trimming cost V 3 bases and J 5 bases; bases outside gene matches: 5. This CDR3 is CASSPGTGGAHEQYF. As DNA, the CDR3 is TGTGCCAGCTCACCGGGGACAGGGGGCGCGCACGAGCAGTACTTC.

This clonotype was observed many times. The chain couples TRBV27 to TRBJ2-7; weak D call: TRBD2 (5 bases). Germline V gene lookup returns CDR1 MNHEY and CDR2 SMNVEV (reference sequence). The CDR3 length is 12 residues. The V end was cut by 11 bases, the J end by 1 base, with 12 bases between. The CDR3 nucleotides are TGTGCCGCGGGTTCCGAATCCTACGAGCAGTACTTC. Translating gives CAAGSESYEQYF.

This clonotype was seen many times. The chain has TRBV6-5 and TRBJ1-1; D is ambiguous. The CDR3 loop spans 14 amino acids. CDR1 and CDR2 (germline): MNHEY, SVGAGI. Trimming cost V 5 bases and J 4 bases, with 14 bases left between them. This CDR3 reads CASSPLLGSTEAFF. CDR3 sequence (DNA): TGTGCCAGCAGTCCCCTACTGGGCAGCACTGAAGCTTTCTTT.

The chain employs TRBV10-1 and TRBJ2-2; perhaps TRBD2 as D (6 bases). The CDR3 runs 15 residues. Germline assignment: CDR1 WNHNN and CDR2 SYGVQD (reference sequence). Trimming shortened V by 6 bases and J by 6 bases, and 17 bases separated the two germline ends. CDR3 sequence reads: CASSAGTDPPGELFF. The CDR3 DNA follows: TGCGCCAGCAGCGCGGGGACGGACCCCCCCGGGGAGCTGTTTTTT.

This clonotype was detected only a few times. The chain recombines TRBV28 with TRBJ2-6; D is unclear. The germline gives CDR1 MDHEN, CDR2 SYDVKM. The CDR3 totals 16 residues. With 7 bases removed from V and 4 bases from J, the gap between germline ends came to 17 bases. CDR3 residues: CASISILQSGANVLTF. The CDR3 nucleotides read TGTGCCAGCATATCAATATTACAGTCAGGGGCCAACGTCCTGACTTTC.

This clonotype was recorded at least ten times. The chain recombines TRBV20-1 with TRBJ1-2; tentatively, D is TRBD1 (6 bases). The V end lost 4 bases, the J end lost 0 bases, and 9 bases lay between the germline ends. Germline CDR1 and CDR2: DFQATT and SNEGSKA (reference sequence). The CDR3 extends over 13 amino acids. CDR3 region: CSANRDTNYGYTF. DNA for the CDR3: TGCAGTGCTAACAGGGACACTAACTATGGCTACACCTTC.

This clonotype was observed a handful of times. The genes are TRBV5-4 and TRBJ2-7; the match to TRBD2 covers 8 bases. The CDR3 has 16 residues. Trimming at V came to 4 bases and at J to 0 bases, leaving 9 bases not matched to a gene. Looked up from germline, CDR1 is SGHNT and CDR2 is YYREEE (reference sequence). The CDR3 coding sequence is TGTGCCAGCAGCCCGGCGGGGGGACTGAGCTCCTACGAGCAGTACTTC. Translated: CASSPAGGLSSYEQYF.

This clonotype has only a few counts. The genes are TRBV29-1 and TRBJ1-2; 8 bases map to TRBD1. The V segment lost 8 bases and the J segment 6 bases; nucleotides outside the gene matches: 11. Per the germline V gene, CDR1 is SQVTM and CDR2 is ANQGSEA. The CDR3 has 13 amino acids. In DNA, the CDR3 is TGCAGCACCCACAGGGGGTTAGTCGATGGCTACACCTTC. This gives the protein CSTHRGLVDGYTF.

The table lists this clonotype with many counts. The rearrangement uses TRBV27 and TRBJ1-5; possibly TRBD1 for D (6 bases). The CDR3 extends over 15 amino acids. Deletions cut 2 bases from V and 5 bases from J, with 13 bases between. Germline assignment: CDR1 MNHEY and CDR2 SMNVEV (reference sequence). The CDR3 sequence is CASSLGGAEYQPQHF. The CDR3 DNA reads TGTGCCAGCAGTTTAGGGGGCGCGGAGTATCAGCCCCAGCATTTT.

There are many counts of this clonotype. CDR3 nucleotides: TGTGCCAGCAGCGTCGGGCAGGTGGGGGGGAATTCACCCCTCCACTTT. Translated: CASSVGQVGGNSPLHF. The V call is TRBV9, the J call TRBJ1-6; D may be TRBD1 (5 bases). Per germline, CDR1 SGDLS and CDR2 YYNGEE. The CDR3 has 16 residues. V was trimmed by 2 bases and J by 7 bases, leaving 16 bases between them. Full variable domain (remainder filled in from reference TRBV9 and TRBJ1-6): DSGVTQTPKHLITATGQRVTLRCSPRSGDLSVYWYQQSLDQGLQFLIQYYNGEERAKGNILERFSAQQFPDLHSELNLSSLELGDSALYFCASSVGQVGGNSPLHFGNGTRLTVT.

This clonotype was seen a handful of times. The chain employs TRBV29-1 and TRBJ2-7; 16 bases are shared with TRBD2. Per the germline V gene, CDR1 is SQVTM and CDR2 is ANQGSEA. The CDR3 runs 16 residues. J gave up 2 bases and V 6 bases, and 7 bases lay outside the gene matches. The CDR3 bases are TGCAGCGTCGAGGGGACTAGCGGGGGGGAAACCTACGAGCAGTACTTC. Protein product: CSVEGTSGGETYEQYF.

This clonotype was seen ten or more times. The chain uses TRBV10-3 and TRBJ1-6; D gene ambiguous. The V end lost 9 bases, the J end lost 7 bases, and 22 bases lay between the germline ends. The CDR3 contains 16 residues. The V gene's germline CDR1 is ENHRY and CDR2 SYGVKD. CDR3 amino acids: CAIRLQPENLNSPLHF. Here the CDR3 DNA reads TGTGCCATACGTTTGCAACCGGAGAACCTAAATTCACCCCTCCACTTT.

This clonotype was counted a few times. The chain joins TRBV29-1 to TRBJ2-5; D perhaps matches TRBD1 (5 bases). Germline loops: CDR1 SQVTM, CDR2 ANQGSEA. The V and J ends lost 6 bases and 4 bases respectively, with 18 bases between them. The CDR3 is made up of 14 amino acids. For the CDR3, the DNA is TGCAGCGTGGCGGCACAGGAAATTCGAGAGACCCAGTACTTC. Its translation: CSVAAQEIRETQYF.

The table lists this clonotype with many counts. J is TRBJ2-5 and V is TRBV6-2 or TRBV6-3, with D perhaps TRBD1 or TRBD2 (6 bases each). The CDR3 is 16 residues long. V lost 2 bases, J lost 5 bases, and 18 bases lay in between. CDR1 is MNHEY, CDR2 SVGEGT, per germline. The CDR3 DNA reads TGTGCCAGCAGTTACGAGCTCAGGGGCGGAGGGGAGACCCAGTACTTC. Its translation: CASSYELRGGGETQYF.

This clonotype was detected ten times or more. For the CDR3, the DNA is TGTGCCATCAGTGCGGACTCATACAATCAGCCCCAGCATTTT. This encodes CAISADSYNQPQHF. V is TRBV10-3 and J is TRBJ1-5; no reliable D call. The CDR3 contains 14 residues. The germline V gene encodes CDR1 ENHRY and CDR2 SYGVKD. With 4 bases removed from V and 3 bases from J, the gap between germline ends came to 10 bases.

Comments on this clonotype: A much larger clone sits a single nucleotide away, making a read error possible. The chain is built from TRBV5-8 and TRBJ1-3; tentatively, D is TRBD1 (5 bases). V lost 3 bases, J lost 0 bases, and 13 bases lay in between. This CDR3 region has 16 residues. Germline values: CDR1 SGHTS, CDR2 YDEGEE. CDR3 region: CASSSIRDGSGNTIYF. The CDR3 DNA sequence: TGTGCCAGCAGCTCGATCCGGGACGGCTCTGGAAACACCATATATTTT. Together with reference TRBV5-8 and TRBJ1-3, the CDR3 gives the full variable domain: EAGVTQSPTHLIKTRGQQATLRCSPISGHTSVYWYQQALGLGLQFLLWYDEGEERNRGNFPPRFSGRQFPNYSSELNVNALELEDSALYLCASSSIRDGSGNTIYFGEGSWLTVV.

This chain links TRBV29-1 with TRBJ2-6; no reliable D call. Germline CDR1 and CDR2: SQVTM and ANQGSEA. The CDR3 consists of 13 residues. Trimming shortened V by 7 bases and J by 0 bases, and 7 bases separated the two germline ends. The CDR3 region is CSAYSSGANVLTF. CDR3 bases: TGCAGCGCGTATTCCTCTGGGGCCAACGTCCTGACTTTC.